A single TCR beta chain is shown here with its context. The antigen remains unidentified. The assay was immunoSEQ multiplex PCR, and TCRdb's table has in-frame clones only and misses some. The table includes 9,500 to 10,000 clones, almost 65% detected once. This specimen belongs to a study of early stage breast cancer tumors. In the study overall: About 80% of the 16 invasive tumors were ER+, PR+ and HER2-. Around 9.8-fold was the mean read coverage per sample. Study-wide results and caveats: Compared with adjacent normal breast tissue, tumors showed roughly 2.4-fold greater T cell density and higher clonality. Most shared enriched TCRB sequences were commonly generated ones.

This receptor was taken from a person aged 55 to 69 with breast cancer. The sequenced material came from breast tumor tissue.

The CDR3 reads CASSSTTDGRNYGYTF. As DNA, the CDR3 is TGTGCCAGCAGCTCAACCACGGATGGGAGGAACTATGGCTACACCTTC. The chain recombines TRBV2 with TRBJ1-2; D ambiguous. Trimming left V 6 bases short and J 2 bases short, with 19 bases between. Germline V gene sequence: CDR1 SNHLY, CDR2 FYNNEI. The CDR3 runs to 16 residues.